The 30 T cell receptor beta chains reported below all come from one sample, sequenced in a study of Graves' ophthalmopathy and Graves' hyperthyroidism. Amplified TCR beta CDR3 regions were obtained using RNA transcripts as template. After a first-round RT-PCR with HTBI primers, a second-round multiplex PCR was run. TCRdb reanalysed the multiplex PCR reads using MiXCR and keeps one entry per CDR3 protein. The sample lists approximately 640,000 distinct CDR3 sequences, just over 40% seen once, with more than 2.5% in the top ten. Input material: peripheral blood. The receptors derive from an adult man with Graves' ophthalmopathy.

This clonotype was detected ten times or more. The chain couples TRBV12-3 or TRBV12-4 to TRBJ1-2, with D possibly matching TRBD1 (5 bases). V was cut by 4 bases and J by 8 bases, with 23 bases left in between. There are 16 residues in the CDR3. CDR3 in amino acids: CASSSRQGGGMFGYTF. Here the CDR3 DNA reads TGTGCCAGCAGTTCCCGTCAGGGTGGAGGGATGTTCGGCTACACCTTC.

The chain carries TRBV12-3 or TRBV12-4 and TRBJ1-2; D is unclear. The CDR3 covers 15 residues. The V end was cut by 2 bases, the J end by 6 bases, with 16 bases between. The CDR3 is CASSLKLGRYHGYTF. CDR3 nucleotide sequence: TGTGCCAGCAGTTTAAAGCTAGGCAGGTATCATGGCTACACCTTC.

The table lists this clonotype with a count of one. The rearrangement links TRBV29-1 to TRBJ2-5; 7 nucleotides match TRBD1. J gave up 2 bases and V 2 bases, and 5 bases lay outside the gene matches. The CDR3 has 14 residues. Germline CDR1 and CDR2: SQVTM and ANQGSEA. DNA for the CDR3: TGCAGCGTTGAATCTGAGACAGGGCAAGAGACCCAGTACTTC. This gives the protein CSVESETGQETQYF.

In its sample, this clonotype was seen a few times. The chain recombines TRBV29-1 with TRBJ1-1, with D unclear. This CDR3 has 9 amino acids. V lost 1 base and J lost 8, with 2 bases in between. Germline CDR1 reads SQVTM; CDR2 reads ANQGSEA. The chain's CDR3 is CSVEGEAFF. DNA for the CDR3: TGCAGCGTTGAAGGAGAAGCTTTCTTT.

V is TRBV2 and J is TRBJ2-7; TRBD2 aligns across 7 bases. V lost 4 bases, J lost 2 bases, and 5 bases stayed unmatched. Germline CDR1 is SNHLY and CDR2 is FYNNEI. The CDR3 contains 14 residues. The CDR3 sequence: CASSATGLAYEQYF. The CDR3 DNA reads as TGTGCCAGCAGTGCTACCGGACTAGCCTACGAGCAGTACTTC.

This clonotype was detected many times. The chain has TRBV4-1 and TRBJ1-5; D gene uncertain. The CDR3 spans 14 residues. The germline CDR1 and CDR2 sequences are MGHRA and YSYEKL. The germline V and J ends were trimmed by 4 bases and 5 bases, with 12 bases remaining between them. The DNA for the CDR3 is TGCGCCAGCAGCCCCTGGACGGATTATCAGCCCCAGCATTTT. This codes for CASSPWTDYQPQHF.

The rearrangement joins TRBV3-1 to TRBJ2-5; 15 bases align to TRBD2. The germline V gene has CDR1 LGHDT and CDR2 YNNKEL (reference sequence). V was clipped by 5 bases and J by 5 bases; unmatched bases: 9. The length of the CDR3 is 17 residues. CDR3 sequence reads: CASSYPGLAGGLETQYF. Written as DNA, the CDR3 is TGTGCCAGCAGCTATCCGGGACTAGCGGGGGGCTTGGAGACCCAGTACTTC.

The chain is built from TRBV25-1 and TRBJ1-5; D perhaps matches TRBD1 (6 bases). CDR3 length equals 16 residues. The germline CDR1 and CDR2 sequences are MGHDK and SYGVNS. V was pared by 2 bases and J by 5 bases, with 16 bases between. This CDR3 is CASSEVGGGADQPQHF. The CDR3 bases are TGTGCCAGCAGTGAAGTCGGCGGGGGCGCCGATCAGCCCCAGCATTTT.

A word on this clonotype: Given the absence of the conserved phenylalanine or tryptophan at the CDR3 end, a read error is likely. The chain carries TRBV5-4 and TRBJ2-7, with 8 positions matching TRBD1. The CDR3 is made up of 14 amino acids. V shed 4 bases, J shed 4 bases, and the junction held 7 bases outside the gene matches. CDR1 SGHNT and CDR2 YYREEE come from the germline V gene (reference sequence). CDR3 amino acids: CASSLGQGGYEQYL. For the CDR3, the DNA is TGTGCCAGCAGCCTCGGACAGGGCGGGTACGAGCAGTACCTC.

The chain recombines TRBV9 with TRBJ1-1; maybe TRBD1 (6 bases). This CDR3 contains 16 residues. CDR1 is SGDLS and CDR2 is YYNGEE in the germline V gene. V lost 4 bases, J lost 5 bases, and 21 bases lay in between. The CDR3 sequence: CASSSTDGGAATEAFF. CDR3 nucleotides: TGTGCCAGCAGCTCCACCGATGGGGGGGCTGCTACTGAAGCTTTCTTT.

The chain is built from TRBV19 and TRBJ1-2, with 9 bases lining up with TRBD1. The CDR3 is 16 residues long. CDR1 and CDR2 from the germline V gene are LNHDA and SQIVND (reference sequence). Unmatched junction bases numbered 7, after V lost 1 base and J lost 4 bases. CDR3 DNA: TGTGCCAGTAGTATAGCACCGGGACAGGGCTTCTATGGCTACACCTTC. Translation gives CASSIAPGQGFYGYTF.

In this sample, this clonotype turned up many times. CDR3 protein: CSVWVPLNTGELFF. The CDR3 nucleotides are TGCAGCGTTTGGGTACCTCTGAACACCGGGGAGCTGTTTTTT. The chain couples TRBV29-1 to TRBJ2-2; D is uncertain. CDR1 SQVTM and CDR2 ANQGSEA come from the germline V gene. This CDR3 is 14 amino acids long. Trimming took 5 bases from V and 1 from J, leaving 11 bases between them.

The sample holds a few counts of this clonotype. This may arise from a read error, as a much more abundant clone is one base away. The chain employs TRBV7-2 and TRBJ1-1, with a weak D call TRBD1 (5 bases). Per germline, CDR1 SGHTA and CDR2 FQGNSA. The V gene lost 5 bases and the J gene lost 4 bases, with 17 bases spanning the gap. The CDR3 sequence is 15 residues long. CDR3 DNA sequence: TGTGCCAGCAGCCCCCCAGGGTACATGACCACTGAAGCTTTCTTT. Its protein product is CASSPPGYMTTEAFF.

The genes are TRBV9 and TRBJ2-2, with 8 bases lining up with TRBD1. The CDR3 is made up of 16 amino acids. CDR1 and CDR2 from the germline V gene are SGDLS and YYNGEE. With V trimmed by 4 bases and J by 1 base, 6 bases remained unmatched. This CDR3 reads CASSSSGTGNTGELFF. CDR3 coding DNA: TGTGCCAGCAGCTCATCCGGGACAGGGAACACCGGGGAGCTGTTTTTT.

This clonotype was counted between two and nine times. The gene calls are TRBV7-9 and TRBJ1-1; 11 bases align to TRBD1. V was clipped by 1 base and J by 4 bases; unmatched bases: 5. The CDR3 loop spans 16 amino acids. The germline gives CDR1 SEHNR, CDR2 FQNEAQ (reference sequence). The CDR3 spells CASSLVGGTGGTEAFF. The CDR3 bases are TGTGCCAGCAGCTTAGTGGGCGGGACAGGGGGCACTGAAGCTTTCTTT.

Concerning this clonotype itself: The junction differs from germline at one of its ends, possibly a read error. The chain uses TRBV10-3 and TRBJ1-2; a weak D match, TRBD1 (6 bases). This CDR3 region has 14 residues. Per germline, CDR1 ENHRY and CDR2 SYGVKD. This chain's CDR3 is CASSEAPGDYGYTF. CDR3 coding DNA: TGTGCCAGCAGTGAAGCTCCAGGGGATTATGGCTACACCTTC.

As for this clonotype: The junction differs from germline at one of its ends, possibly a read error. The CDR3 loop reads CASSQESGTGYFMNTEAFF. The CDR3 nucleotides read TGTGCCAGCAGTCAAGAATCCGGGACAGGATACTTTATGAACACTGAAGCTTTCTTT. V is TRBV10-3 and J is TRBJ1-1, with 8 bases identical to TRBD1. The CDR3 extends over 19 amino acids. Looked up from germline, CDR1 is ENHRY and CDR2 is SYGVKD.

To note about this clonotype: The junction shows a germline mismatch at one end, possibly a read error. CDR3 region: CSVGSGEVFF. The CDR3 coding sequence is TGCAGCGTTGGTTCAGGGGAGGTGTTTTTT. The chain employs TRBV29-1 and TRBJ2-2, with D perhaps being TRBD1 or TRBD2 (6 bases each). The CDR3 extends over 10 amino acids. Germline V gene lookup returns CDR1 SQVTM and CDR2 ANQGSEA.

This clonotype appeared a single time. The rearrangement joins TRBV9 to TRBJ1-4; no clear D. This CDR3 has 15 amino acids. V dropped 2 bases and J dropped 4 bases, with 12 bases sitting between them. CDR1 and CDR2 (germline): SGDLS, YYNGEE. DNA of the CDR3: TGTGCCAGCAGCGTCTCACAAAGTTATAATGAAAAACTGTTTTTT. Its protein product is CASSVSQSYNEKLFF.

The chain carries TRBV27 and TRBJ1-3, with D possibly matching TRBD1 (5 bases). The germline V gene has CDR1 MNHEY and CDR2 SMNVEV (reference sequence). The CDR3 consists of 14 residues. The V end lost 2 bases, the J end lost 9 bases, and 14 bases lay between the germline ends. CDR3 region: CASSLGAGRSTIYF. In DNA, the CDR3 is TGTGCCAGCAGTTTAGGGGCAGGGAGGTCCACCATATATTTT.

This clonotype was found many times. This sequence joins TRBV7-3 and TRBJ1-2; TRBD1 agrees at 7 bases. The V segment lost 5 bases and the J segment 8 bases; nucleotides outside the gene matches: 8. There are 13 residues in the CDR3. CDR1 SGHTA and CDR2 FQGTGA come from the germline V gene. The CDR3 DNA reads as TGTGCCAGCAGCCCCTACAGGGGTGGCGGCTACACCTTC. This sequence encodes CASSPYRGGGYTF.

This clonotype came up a few times. The chain links TRBV20-1 to TRBJ2-7, with 8 nucleotides matching TRBD1. V dropped 5 bases and J dropped 0; count of bases not matched to a gene: 3. The CDR3 runs 13 residues. Germline values: CDR1 DFQATT, CDR2 SNEGSKA (reference sequence). The CDR3 DNA sequence: TGCAGTGCTGGGACAGGAAGCTCCTACGAGCAGTACTTC. Protein sequence: CSAGTGSSYEQYF.

This clonotype was seen only a few times. This chain uses TRBV5-1 with TRBJ1-3, with TRBD1 matching 7 bases. Losses at the gene ends were 4 bases for V and 7 bases for J; bases not matched to a gene: 8. Germline V gene sequence: CDR1 SGHRS, CDR2 YFSETQ. The CDR3 is 14 amino acids. The CDR3 loop is CASSPRQGWNTIYF. The CDR3 bases are TGCGCCAGCAGCCCACGACAGGGATGGAACACCATATATTTT.

This clonotype appeared many times. The V gene is TRBV4-2, the J gene TRBJ2-6; TRBD1 matches at 9 bases. This CDR3 is built from 18 residues. V dropped 2 bases and J dropped 1; count of bases not matched to a gene: 6. Germline values: CDR1 LGHNA, CDR2 YNFKEQ. CDR3 in DNA: TGTGCCAGCAGCCAATCGTACAGGGGGCGGTCTGGGGCCAACGTCCTGACTTTC. Translation gives CASSQSYRGRSGANVLTF.

On this clonotype itself: At one end the junction does not follow the germline gene, possibly because of a read error. The chain joins TRBV29-1 to TRBJ2-6; a weak D match, TRBD2 (7 bases). Germline loops: CDR1 SQVTM, CDR2 ANQGSEA. The CDR3 is 12 residues long. CDR3 nucleotide sequence: TGCAGCGTTGTGGGAGGGGGCAACGTCCTGACTTTC. Its translation is CSVVGGGNVLTF.

This clonotype occurred many times. V usage is TRBV7-9 and J usage is TRBJ2-2, with D unresolved. This CDR3 has 14 residues. The V and J ends lost 6 bases and 3 bases respectively, with 11 bases between them. CDR1 SEHNR and CDR2 FQNEAQ come from the germline V gene (reference sequence). In DNA form, the CDR3 reads TGTGCCAGCAGTTCGACCTTATACACCGGGGAGCTGTTTTTT. Translation: CASSSTLYTGELFF.

This clonotype was seen more than once but under ten times. A junction boundary mismatches the germline segment, possibly from a read error. The rearrangement joins TRBV24-1 to TRBJ2-7; 8 bases are a match to TRBD1. Looked up from germline, CDR1 is KGHDR and CDR2 is SFDVKD. The CDR3 is 14 amino acids. CDR3 nucleotide sequence: TGTGCCAGCAGTTTCGGGACAGGTGCAAACGAGCAGTACTTC. Amino acids: CASSFGTGANEQYF.

The chain combines TRBV2 with TRBJ1-6; the D gene is possibly TRBD1 (6 bases). Germline V gives CDR1 SNHLY, CDR2 FYNNEI. V lost 8 bases to trimming and J lost 8 bases, with 19 bases between them. The CDR3 contains 15 residues. The CDR3 nucleotides are TGTGCCAGCTCCGGGACACTACTCAACCATTCACCCCTCCACTTT. Translation gives CASSGTLLNHSPLHF.

This clonotype has only a few counts. The chain recombines TRBV20-1 with TRBJ2-5; 7 positions match TRBD1. V dropped 1 base and J dropped 1; count of bases not matched to a gene: 15. The germline gives CDR1 DFQATT, CDR2 SNEGSKA (reference sequence). The CDR3 length is 18 residues. CDR3 in DNA: TGCAGTGCTAGAGGTGAAAGCGGAAAACAGGGGCCCCAAGAGACCCAGTACTTC. Protein: CSARGESGKQGPQETQYF.

Worth noting for this clonotype: One junction end does not reproduce the germline sequence, and a read error may be involved. The chain couples TRBV7-8 to TRBJ2-2, with TRBD2 identical over 14 bases. The CDR3 spans 18 residues. Germline V gene sequence: CDR1 SGHVS, CDR2 FQNEAQ. CDR3 in amino acids: CASSQATSGRAVSGELFF. In nucleotides, the CDR3 is TGCGCCAGCAGCCAAGCGACTAGCGGGAGGGCCGTATCCGGGGAGCTGTTTTTT.